This T cell receptor (beta chain) was recorded in a study of CD8+ T cells in alopecia areata. Study findings and constraints: There were many expanded lesional clones persisting in scalp and blood during tofacitinib. Greater clonality was observed in lesional scalp samples, especially alopecia totalis/universalis, versus normal scalp. Scalp clonality decreased significantly with tofacitinib, and so did expanded CD8+ clones among the top 100.

The authors extracted RNA and reverse transcribed it into cDNA as the sequencing template. Sequencing used immunoSEQ multiplex PCR; TCRdb keeps in-frame clones, though not all of them. The sample has about 200,000 clones; more than 30% are singletons. This CDR3 is 14 amino acids long. CDR1 is SNHLY, CDR2 FYNNEI, per germline. Trimming removed 2 bases from V and 1 base from J, with 8 bases in between. Treatment denoted: oral pan-JAK inhibitor, 5-10 mg twice daily. This clone was observed a handful of times. What it binds is not known. The genes are TRBV2 and TRBJ1-1; unclear D gene. The sample here was CD4+ T cells sorted from blood, taken at approximately week 30, from a patient treated with tofacitinib. This clonotype originated in a human donor with alopecia areata. CDR3 DNA: TGTGCCAGCAGTGAATTCAGACAGAACACTGAAGCTTTCTTT. Amino acid sequence: CASSEFRQNTEAFF.